The text below deals with one T cell receptor (beta chain). Germline trimming cut 2 bases from V and 11 bases from J; bases unmatched to any gene: 0. Germline CDR1 is MNHEY and CDR2 is SVGEGT. CDR3 length: 11 residues. This entry belongs to a study of blood T cell repertoires in COVID-19. Only in-frame clones appear in the TCRdb table, and some are missing; sequencing was by immunoSEQ multiplex PCR. The sample has approximately 280,000 clones, 85% seen once. The sample consisted of PBMCs or T cells enriched from blood (not recorded which). The receptor was isolated from a woman between 50 and 59 years old who had recovered from COVID-19. The chain is built from TRBV6-2 or TRBV6-3 and TRBJ2-7, with 10 positions matching TRBD1. The CDR3 DNA is TGTGCCAGCAGTTACGGGACAGGGGAGTACTTC. As protein: CASSYGTGEYF.